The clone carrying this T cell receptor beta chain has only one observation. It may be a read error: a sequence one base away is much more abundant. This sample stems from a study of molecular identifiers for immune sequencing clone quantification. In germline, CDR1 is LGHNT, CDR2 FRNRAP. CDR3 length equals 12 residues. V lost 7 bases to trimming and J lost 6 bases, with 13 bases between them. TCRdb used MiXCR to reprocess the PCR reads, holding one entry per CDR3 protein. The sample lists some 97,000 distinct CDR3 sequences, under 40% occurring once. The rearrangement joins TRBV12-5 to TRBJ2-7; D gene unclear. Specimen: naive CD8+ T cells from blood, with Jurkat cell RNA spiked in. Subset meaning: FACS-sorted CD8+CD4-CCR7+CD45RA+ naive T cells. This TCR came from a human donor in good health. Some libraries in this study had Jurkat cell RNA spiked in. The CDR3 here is CASVRPGVEQYF. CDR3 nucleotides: TGTGCTAGTGTGCGCCCCGGAGTCGAGCAGTACTTC.